The T cell receptor (beta chain) described here comes from a study of cytomegalovirus exposure and HLA in healthy donors. Study outcomes and limitations: Of the V segments, some could not be distinguished, including TRBV6-2 and TRBV6-3, and were excluded.

Primers for the PCR totalled 60 Vbeta and 13 Jbeta. The assay was immunoSEQ multiplex PCR, and TCRdb's table has in-frame clones only and misses some. Of 140,000 or so clones in the sample, approximately 80% are singletons; the top ten hold 1.5% to 2%. Trimming took off 1 base at V and 6 bases at J, with 13 bases between the two ends. This CDR3 contains 15 residues. Germline CDR1 is MGHRA and CDR2 is YSYEKL. The sample holds a few counts of this clone. Its antigen is still unknown. The origin of this receptor is a man aged 40-50 years in good health and CMV-seronegative. Source material: PBMCs. V usage is TRBV4-1 and J usage is TRBJ1-5, with a tentative D call TRBD1 (5 bases). CDR3 DNA: TGCGCCAGCAGCCAAGTCACAGGACCAAGTCAGCCCCAGCATTTT. It codes for CASSQVTGPSQPQHF.